This T cell receptor (beta chain) derives from a study of spatial heterogeneity in lung cancer. Study-wide points: Expanded alpha and beta TCR counts within tumors tracked tumor mutation counts. The estimated TCR-seq coverage of tumor T cells amounted to about 7% when looking at alpha chains and 13% when looking at beta chains.

V lost 5 bases and J 3 bases, leaving 10 bases between the germline ends. This CDR3 is 14 amino acids long. Per germline, CDR1 SGHTA and CDR2 FQGNSA. On this clonotype: Its antigen remains unidentified. Being off target in a library aimed at alpha chains, this beta chain has a size of little meaning.

MiXCR, run by TCRdb on the 5' RACE reads, gives a single entry per CDR3 protein. The sample yields about 7,400 distinct CDR3 sequences, 11% to 15% seen once. Time point here: sample taken at primary tumor resection. Samples came from 70 to 80 TRACERx patients with untreated early-stage lung cancer. The rearrangement links TRBV7-2 to TRBJ1-4, with D hard to call. The TCR originated in a female donor with early-stage non-small cell lung cancer. Sample: lung tumor tissue, taken at surgery. CDR3 residues: CASSPTTSNEKLFF. The CDR3 coding sequence is TGTGCCAGCAGCCCCACAACCTCTAATGAAAAACTGTTTTTT. Looking up the rest from reference TRBV7-2 and TRBJ1-4 gives the full variable domain: GAGVSQSPSNKVTEKGKDVELRCDPISGHTALYWYRQSLGQGLEFLIYFQGNSAPDKSGLPSDRFSAERTGGSVSTLTIQRTQQEDSAVYLCASSPTTSNEKLFFGSGTQLSVL.